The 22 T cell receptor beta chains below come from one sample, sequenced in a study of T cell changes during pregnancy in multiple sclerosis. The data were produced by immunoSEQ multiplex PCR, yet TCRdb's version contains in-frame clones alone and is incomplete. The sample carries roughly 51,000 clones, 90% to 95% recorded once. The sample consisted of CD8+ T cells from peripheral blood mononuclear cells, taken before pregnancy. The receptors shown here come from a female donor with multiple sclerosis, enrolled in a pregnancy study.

The CDR3 DNA reads TGTGCCAGCAGTTTAGGTCTATCGCGATACTATGGCTACACCTTC. Translating gives CASSLGLSRYYGYTF. The chain links TRBV27 to TRBJ1-2; D call uncertain. Trimming stripped 2 bases from V and 3 bases from J, with 13 bases between. The CDR3 contains 15 residues. Germline V gene lookup returns CDR1 MNHEY and CDR2 SMNVEV (reference sequence).

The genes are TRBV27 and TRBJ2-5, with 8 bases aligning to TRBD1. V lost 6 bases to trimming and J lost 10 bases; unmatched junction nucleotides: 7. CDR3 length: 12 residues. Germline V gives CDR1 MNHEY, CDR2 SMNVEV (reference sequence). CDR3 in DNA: TGTGCCAGCAGCCCGACAGGGGATGACCAGTACTTC. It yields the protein CASSPTGDDQYF.

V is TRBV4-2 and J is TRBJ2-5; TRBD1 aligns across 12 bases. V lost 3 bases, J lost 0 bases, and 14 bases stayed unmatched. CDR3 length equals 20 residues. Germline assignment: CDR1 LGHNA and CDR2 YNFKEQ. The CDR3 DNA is TGTGCCAGCAGCCACCGCTCCGGGACAGGGGGCGCGTACGACCAAGAGACCCAGTACTTC. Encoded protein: CASSHRSGTGGAYDQETQYF.

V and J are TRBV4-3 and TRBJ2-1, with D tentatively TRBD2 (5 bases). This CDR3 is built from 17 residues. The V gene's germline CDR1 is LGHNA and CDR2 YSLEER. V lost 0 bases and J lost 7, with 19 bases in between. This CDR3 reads CASSQDSRGGVVNEQFF. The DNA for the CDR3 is TGCGCCAGCAGCCAAGATAGTCGGGGTGGTGTAGTTAATGAGCAGTTCTTC.

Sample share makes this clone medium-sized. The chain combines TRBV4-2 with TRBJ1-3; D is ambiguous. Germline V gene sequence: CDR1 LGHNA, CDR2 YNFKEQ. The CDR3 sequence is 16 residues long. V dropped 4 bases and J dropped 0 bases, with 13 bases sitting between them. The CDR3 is CASSPLGVDSGNTIYF. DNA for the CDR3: TGTGCCAGCAGCCCGCTGGGCGTAGACTCTGGAAACACCATATATTTT.

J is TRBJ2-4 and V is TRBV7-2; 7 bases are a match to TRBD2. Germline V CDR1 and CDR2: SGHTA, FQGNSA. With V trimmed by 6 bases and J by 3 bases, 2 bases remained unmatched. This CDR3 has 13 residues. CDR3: CASRGRGKNIQYF. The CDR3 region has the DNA TGTGCCAGCAGGGGGAGGGGCAAAAACATTCAGTACTTC.

The CDR3 loop is CASSSSLLVAGSDTQYF. The CDR3 DNA sequence: TGTGCCAGCAGCTCCTCCCTTTTGGTAGCGGGATCAGATACGCAGTATTTT. The chain recombines TRBV9 with TRBJ2-3; 8 bases align to TRBD2. Germline trimming cut 4 bases from V and 4 bases from J; bases unmatched to any gene: 14. CDR3 size: 17 residues. Per germline, CDR1 SGDLS and CDR2 YYNGEE.

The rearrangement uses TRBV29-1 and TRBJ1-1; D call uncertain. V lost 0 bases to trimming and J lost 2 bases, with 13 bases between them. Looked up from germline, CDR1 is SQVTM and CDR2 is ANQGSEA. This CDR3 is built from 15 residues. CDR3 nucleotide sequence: TGCAGCGTTGAAGATTCTGCCCTACTAAACACTGAAGCTTTCTTT. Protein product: CSVEDSALLNTEAFF.

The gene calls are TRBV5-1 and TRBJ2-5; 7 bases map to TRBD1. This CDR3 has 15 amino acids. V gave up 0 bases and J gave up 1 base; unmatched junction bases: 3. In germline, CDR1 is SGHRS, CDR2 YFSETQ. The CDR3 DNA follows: TGCGCCAGCAGCTTGGGGGGACAGTTCCAAGAGACCCAGTACTTC. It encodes CASSLGGQFQETQYF.

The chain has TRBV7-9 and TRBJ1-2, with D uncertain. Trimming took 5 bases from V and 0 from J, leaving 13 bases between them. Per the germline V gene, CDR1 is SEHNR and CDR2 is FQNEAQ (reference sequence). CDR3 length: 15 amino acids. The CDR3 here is CASSGSALANYGYTF. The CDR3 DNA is TGTGCCAGCAGCGGGTCGGCACTAGCTAACTATGGCTACACCTTC.

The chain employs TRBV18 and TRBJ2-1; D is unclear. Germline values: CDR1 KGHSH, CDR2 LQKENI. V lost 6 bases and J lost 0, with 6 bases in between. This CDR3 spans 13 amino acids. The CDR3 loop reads CASSRSSYNEQFF. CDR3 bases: TGTGCCAGCTCGCGGAGCTCCTACAATGAGCAGTTCTTC.

CDR3 amino acids: CASSGRYTEAFF. The CDR3 DNA is TGTGCCAGCAGTGGCAGGTACACTGAAGCTTTCTTT. The J gene is TRBJ1-1, the V gene TRBV25-1, with unresolved D. Germline CDR1 MGHDK, CDR2 SYGVNS. V was trimmed by 4 bases and J by 3 bases, leaving 6 bases between them. The CDR3 has 12 residues.

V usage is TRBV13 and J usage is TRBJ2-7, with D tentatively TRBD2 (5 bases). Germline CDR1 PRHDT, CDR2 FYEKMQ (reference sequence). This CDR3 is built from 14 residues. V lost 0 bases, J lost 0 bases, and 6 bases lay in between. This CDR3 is CASSLGGNSYEQYF. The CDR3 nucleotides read TGTGCCAGCAGCTTAGGCGGGAACTCCTACGAGCAGTACTTC.

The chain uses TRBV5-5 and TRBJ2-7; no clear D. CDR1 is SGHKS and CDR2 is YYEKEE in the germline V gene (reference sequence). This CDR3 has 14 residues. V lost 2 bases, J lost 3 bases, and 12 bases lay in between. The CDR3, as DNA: TGTGCCAGCAGCTTCGGGTTCTCCCACTACGAGCAGTACTTC. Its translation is CASSFGFSHYEQYF.

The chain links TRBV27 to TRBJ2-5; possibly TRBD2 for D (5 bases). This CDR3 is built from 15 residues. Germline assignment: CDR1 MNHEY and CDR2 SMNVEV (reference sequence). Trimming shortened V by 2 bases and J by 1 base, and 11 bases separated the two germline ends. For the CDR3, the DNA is TGTGCCAGCAGTTTAGTCGGGATTGCCCAAGAGACCCAGTACTTC. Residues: CASSLVGIAQETQYF.

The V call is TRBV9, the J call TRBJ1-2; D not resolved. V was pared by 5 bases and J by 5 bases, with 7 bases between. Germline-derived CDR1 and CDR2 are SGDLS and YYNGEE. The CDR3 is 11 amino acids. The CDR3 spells CASSGRYGYTF. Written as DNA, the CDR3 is TGTGCCAGCAGTGGGAGGTATGGCTACACCTTC.

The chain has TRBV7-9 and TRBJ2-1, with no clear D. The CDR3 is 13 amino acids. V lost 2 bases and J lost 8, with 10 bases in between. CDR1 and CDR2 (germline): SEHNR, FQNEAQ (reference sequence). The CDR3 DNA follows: TGTGCCAGCAGCTTACCTGAGCGCGATGAGCAGTTCTTC. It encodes CASSLPERDEQFF.

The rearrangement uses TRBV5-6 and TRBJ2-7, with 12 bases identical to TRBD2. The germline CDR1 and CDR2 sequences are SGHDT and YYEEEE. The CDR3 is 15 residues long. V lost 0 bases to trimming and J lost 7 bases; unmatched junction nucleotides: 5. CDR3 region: CASSLETSGRSEQYF. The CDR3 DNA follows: TGTGCCAGCAGCTTGGAGACTAGCGGGAGATCAGAGCAGTACTTC.

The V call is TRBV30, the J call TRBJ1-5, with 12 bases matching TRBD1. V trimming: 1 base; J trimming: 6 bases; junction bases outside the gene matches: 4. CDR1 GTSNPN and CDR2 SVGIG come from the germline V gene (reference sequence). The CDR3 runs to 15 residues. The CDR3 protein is CAWSDGTGGGQPQHF. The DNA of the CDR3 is TGTGCCTGGAGTGATGGGACAGGGGGCGGTCAGCCCCAGCATTTT. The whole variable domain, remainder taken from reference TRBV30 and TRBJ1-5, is SQTIHQWPATLVQPVGSPLSLECTVEGTSNPNLYWYRQAAGRGLQLLFYSVGIGQISSEVPQNLSASRPQDRQFILSSKKLLLSDSGFYLCAWSDGTGGGQPQHFGDGTRLSIL.

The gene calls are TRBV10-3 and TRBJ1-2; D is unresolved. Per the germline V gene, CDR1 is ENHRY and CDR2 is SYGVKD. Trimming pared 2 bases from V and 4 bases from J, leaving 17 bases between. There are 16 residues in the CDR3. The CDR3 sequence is CAISEPPTDRIYGYTF. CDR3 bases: TGTGCCATCAGTGAGCCTCCCACAGACCGAATCTATGGCTACACCTTC.

CDR3 nucleotides: TGTGCCAGCAGCAAAGGGACAGGGAGGGATGAGCAGTTCTTC. Translation gives CASSKGTGRDEQFF. The rearrangement links TRBV21-1 to TRBJ2-1; the DNA was not used to check the table's D call, TRBD1. TRBV21-1 is labeled a pseudogene. There are 14 residues in the CDR3.

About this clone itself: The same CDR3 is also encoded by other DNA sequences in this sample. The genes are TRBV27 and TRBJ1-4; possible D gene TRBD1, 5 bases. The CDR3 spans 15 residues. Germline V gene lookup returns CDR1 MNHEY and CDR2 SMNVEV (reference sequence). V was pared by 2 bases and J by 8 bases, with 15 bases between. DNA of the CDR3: TGTGCCAGCAGTTTAAGCGGGACCTGGGGGGAAAAACTGTTTTTT. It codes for CASSLSGTWGEKLFF.